This T cell receptor (beta chain) stems from a study of blood T cell repertoires in COVID-19. At the level of the study: Sources were T cells, B-cell-depleted T cells, or PBMCs; the material itself was cDNA or gDNA.

As handled by the study authors: Amplification of reference gene primers was used by the study to estimate nucleated cell counts. The data were produced by immunoSEQ multiplex PCR, yet TCRdb's version contains in-frame clones alone and is incomplete. V, J and clone size are those of that table, while D and trimming were read from the DNA. The sample lists some 250,000 clones; more than 70% were seen once. The sequenced sample consisted of peripheral blood. The clonotype was recovered from a man at least 80 years old with acute or convalescent COVID-19.

The CDR3 loop is CASSWGTGSEQFF. The CDR3 bases are TGTGCCAGTAGTTGGGGGACAGGGTCTGAGCAGTTCTTC. The genes are TRBV19 and TRBJ2-1; TRBD1 aligns across 9 bases. The CDR3 sequence is 13 residues long. J lost 9 bases, V lost 5 bases, and 5 bases had no gene match. In germline, CDR1 is LNHDA, CDR2 SQIVND (reference sequence).